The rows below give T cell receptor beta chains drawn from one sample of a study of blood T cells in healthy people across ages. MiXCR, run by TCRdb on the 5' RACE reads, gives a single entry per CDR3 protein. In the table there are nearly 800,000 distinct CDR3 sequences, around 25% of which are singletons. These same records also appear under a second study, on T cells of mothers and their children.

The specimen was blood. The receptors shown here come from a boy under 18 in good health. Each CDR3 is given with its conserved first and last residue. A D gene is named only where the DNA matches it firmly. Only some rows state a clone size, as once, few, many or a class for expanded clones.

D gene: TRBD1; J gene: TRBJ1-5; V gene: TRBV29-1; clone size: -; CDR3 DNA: TGCAGCGTGGTACAGGGGGCCGATCAGCCCCAGCATTTT; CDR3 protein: CSVVQGADQPQHF
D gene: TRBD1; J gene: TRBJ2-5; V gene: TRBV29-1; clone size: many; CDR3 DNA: TGCAGCGTTCTCGACAGGGTAGGAGAGACCCAGTACTTC; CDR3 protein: CSVLDRVGETQYF
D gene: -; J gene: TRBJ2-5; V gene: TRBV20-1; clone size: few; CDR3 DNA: TGCAGTGCCCCCTGGGCTAGTGGCGGAGAGACCCAGTACTTC; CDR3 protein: CSAPWASGGETQYF
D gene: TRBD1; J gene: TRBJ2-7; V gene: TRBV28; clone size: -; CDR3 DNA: TGTGCCAGCCTACGAGGAGGCGACAGGGCGGGGCAGTACTTC; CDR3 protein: CASLRGGDRAGQYF
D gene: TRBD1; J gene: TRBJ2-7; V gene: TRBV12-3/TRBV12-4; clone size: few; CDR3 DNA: TGTGCCAGCAGGGGACAGGGACCCTCCTACGAGCAGTACTTC; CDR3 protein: CASRGQGPSYEQYF
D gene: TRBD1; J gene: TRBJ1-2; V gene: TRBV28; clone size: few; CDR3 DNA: TGTGCCAGCAGACCTCCGGGACAGCCTCATAACTATGGCTACACCTTC; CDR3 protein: CASRPPGQPHNYGYTF
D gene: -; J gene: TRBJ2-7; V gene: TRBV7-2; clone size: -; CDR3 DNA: TGTGCCAGCAGCGTCTATAGGGGGAACTACGAGCAGTACTTC; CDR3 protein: CASSVYRGNYEQYF
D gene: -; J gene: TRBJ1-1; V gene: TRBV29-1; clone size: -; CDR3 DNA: TGCGGCGTTGAAGGCAGACTGAACACTGAAGCTTTCTTT; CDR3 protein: CGVEGRLNTEAFF
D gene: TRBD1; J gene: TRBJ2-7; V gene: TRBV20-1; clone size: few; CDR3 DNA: TGCAGTGCTAGAGAACAGGGGGGATACTCCTACGAGCAGTACTTC; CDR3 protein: CSAREQGGYSYEQYF
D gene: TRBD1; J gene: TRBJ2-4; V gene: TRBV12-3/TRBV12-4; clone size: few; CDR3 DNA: TGTGCCAGCAGTGCACAGGGGGCCCTCTCCAAAAACATTCAGTACTTC; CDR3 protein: CASSAQGALSKNIQYF
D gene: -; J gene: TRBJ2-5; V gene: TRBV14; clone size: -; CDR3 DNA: TGTGCCAGCAGCCAAAGGCCAGGGCCGGAGACCCAGTACTTC; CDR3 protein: CASSQRPGPETQYF
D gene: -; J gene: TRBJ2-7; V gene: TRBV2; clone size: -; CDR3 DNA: TGTGCCAGCAGTGAAAGGGCAGGGTTGTACGAGCAGTACTTC; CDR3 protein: CASSERAGLYEQYF
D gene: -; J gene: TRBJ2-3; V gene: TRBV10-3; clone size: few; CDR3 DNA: TGTGCCATCAGGGAACAGGGCACAGATACGCAGTATTTT; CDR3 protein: CAIREQGTDTQYF
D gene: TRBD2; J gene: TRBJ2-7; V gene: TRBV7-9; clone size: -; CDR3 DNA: TGTGCCAGCAGCTTTTCCGATATAGCGGGGAGCTACGAGCAGTACTTC; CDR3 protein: CASSFSDIAGSYEQYF
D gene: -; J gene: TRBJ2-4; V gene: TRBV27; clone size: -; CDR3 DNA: TGTGCCAGCAGTACCTCGGTGTGGGACCTAGCCAAAAACATTCAGTACTTC; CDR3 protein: CASSTSVWDLAKNIQYF
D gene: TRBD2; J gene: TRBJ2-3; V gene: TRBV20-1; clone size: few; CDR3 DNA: TGCAGTGCCCGTACTAGCGGGACCACAGATACGCAGTATTTT; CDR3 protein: CSARTSGTTDTQYF
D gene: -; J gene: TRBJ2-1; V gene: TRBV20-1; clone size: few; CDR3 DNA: TGCAGTGCTAGAGGATATGGCAGGACAGCAGCGGGATACAATGAGCAGTTCTTC; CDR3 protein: CSARGYGRTAAGYNEQFF
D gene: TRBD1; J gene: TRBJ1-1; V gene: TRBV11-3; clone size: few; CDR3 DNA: TGTGCCAGCAGCCGGGACAGGTCGGGCACTGAAGCTTTCTTT; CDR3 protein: CASSRDRSGTEAFF
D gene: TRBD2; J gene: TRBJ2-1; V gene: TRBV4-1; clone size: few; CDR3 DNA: TGCGCCAGCAGCCCCACCCCACTAGCGGGTGTAATCAATGAGCAGTTCTTC; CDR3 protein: CASSPTPLAGVINEQFF
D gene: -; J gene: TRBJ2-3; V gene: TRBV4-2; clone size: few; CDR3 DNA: TGTGCCAGCAGCCATGGGGGTGAAGGTTACACAGATACGCAGTATTTT; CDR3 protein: CASSHGGEGYTDTQYF
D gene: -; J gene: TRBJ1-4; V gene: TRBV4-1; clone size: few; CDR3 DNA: TGCGCCAGCAGCCAAGATGTCGCGAGAAGTAATGAAAAACTGTTTTTT; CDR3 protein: CASSQDVARSNEKLFF
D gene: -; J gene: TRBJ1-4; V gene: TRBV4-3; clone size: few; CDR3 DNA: TGCGCCAGCAGCCAGGGCTATAATGAAAAACTGTTTTTT; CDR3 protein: CASSQGYNEKLFF
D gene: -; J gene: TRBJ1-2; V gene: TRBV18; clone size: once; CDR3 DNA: TGTGCCAGCTCACCGGGGGGAGCTAACTATGGCTACACCTTC; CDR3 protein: CASSPGGANYGYTF
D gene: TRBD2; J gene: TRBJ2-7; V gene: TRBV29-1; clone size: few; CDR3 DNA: TGCAGCGTTGAGCCCGGTCTAGCGGGGGCCCCACGATACGAGCAGTACTTC; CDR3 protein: CSVEPGLAGAPRYEQYF
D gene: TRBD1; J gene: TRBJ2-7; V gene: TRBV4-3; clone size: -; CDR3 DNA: TGCGCCAGCAGCCAAGATAGACAGGGATTCTACGAGCAGTACTTC; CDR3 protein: CASSQDRQGFYEQYF
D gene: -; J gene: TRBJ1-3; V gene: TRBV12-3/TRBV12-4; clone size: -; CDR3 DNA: TGTGCCAGTCACGTCGGGACCAGGGGCTCTGGAAACACCATATATTTT; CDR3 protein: CASHVGTRGSGNTIYF
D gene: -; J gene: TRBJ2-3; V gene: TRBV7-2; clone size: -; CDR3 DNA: TGTGCCACCAGCTTAATGCCCACAGATACGCAGTATTTT; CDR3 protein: CATSLMPTDTQYF
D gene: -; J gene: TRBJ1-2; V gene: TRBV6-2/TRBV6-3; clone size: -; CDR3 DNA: TGTGCCAGCACCCAGACAGCCTACTATGGCTACACCTTC; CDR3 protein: CASTQTAYYGYTF
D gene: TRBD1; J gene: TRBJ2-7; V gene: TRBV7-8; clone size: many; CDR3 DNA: TGTGCCAGCAGCTTAGACAGGGGGCCTTACGAGCAGTACTTC; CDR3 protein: CASSLDRGPYEQYF
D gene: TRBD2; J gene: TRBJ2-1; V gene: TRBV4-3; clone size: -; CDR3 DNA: TGCGCCAGCAGCTTTGGACTAGCCCCCAATGAGCAGTTCTTC; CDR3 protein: CASSFGLAPNEQFF
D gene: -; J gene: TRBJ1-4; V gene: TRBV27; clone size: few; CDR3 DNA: TGTGCCAGCGGGAACAGAGCCAAGGGGGAAAAACTGGTTTTT; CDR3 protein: CASGNRAKGEKLVF
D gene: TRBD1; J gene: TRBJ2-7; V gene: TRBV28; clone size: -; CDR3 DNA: TGTGCCAGCAGTTATAAGACAGGGGGCGGATACGAGCAGTACTTC; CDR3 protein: CASSYKTGGGYEQYF
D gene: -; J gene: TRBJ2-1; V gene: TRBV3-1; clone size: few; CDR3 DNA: TGTGCCAGCAGTTCCACTCGAGACCCATACAATGAGCAGTTCTTC; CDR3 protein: CASSSTRDPYNEQFF
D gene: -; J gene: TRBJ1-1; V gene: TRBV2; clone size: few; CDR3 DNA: TGTGCCACCTTGCGGGGGGCAGAGAACACTGAAGCTTTCTTT; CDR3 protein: CATLRGAENTEAFF
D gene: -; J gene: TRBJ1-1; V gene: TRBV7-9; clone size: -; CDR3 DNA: TGTGCCAGCAGCCCACCGATGAACACTGAAGCTTTCTTT; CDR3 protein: CASSPPMNTEAFF
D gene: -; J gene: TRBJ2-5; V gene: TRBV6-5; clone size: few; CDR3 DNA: TGTGCCAGCAGTTCGCCGGGCAGGGCGAGTTTAGAGACCCAGTACTTC; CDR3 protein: CASSSPGRASLETQYF
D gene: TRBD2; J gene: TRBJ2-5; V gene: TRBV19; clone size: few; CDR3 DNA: TGTGCCAGTAGTATAGGCGGGGGACCCCAAGAGACCCAGTACTTC; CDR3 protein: CASSIGGGPQETQYF
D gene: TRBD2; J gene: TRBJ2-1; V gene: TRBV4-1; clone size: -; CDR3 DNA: TGCGCCAGCAGCCAGGTCCCCTGGCGGGAGGGTTCTCACAATGAGCAGTTCTTC; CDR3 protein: CASSQVPWREGSHNEQFF
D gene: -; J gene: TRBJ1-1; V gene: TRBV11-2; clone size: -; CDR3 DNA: TGTGCCAGCACTCCCTCCTATGGGGCGACGGGAACTGAAGCTTTCTTT; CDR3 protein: CASTPSYGATGTEAFF
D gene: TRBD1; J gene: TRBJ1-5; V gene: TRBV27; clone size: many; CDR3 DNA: TGTGCCAGCAGTTCCTTAACAGGGGGAGGCAATCAGCCCCAGCATTTT; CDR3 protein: CASSSLTGGGNQPQHF
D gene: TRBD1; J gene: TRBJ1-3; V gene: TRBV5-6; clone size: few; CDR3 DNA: TGTGCCAGCAGCGAATGGACAGGCACTTCATCTGGAAACACCATATATTTT; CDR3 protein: CASSEWTGTSSGNTIYF